This TCR beta chain appears in the sequencing data of a study of blood T cell repertoires in COVID-19. The protocol was immunoSEQ multiplex PCR, while the TCRdb copy is restricted to in-frame clones and leaves out a portion. The data contain about 25,000 clones, 82% of them seen just once; the ten biggest clones take up 1.8%. This TCR was recovered from a man older than 75 with active or convalescent COVID-19. Sample: peripheral blood.

The DNA of the CDR3 is TGTGCCATCAGAGCGGACAGCGGATCCTATGGCTACACCTTC. Translated: CAIRADSGSYGYTF. The chain employs TRBV10-3 and TRBJ1-2, with D perhaps matching TRBD1 (6 bases). The V end lost 6 bases, the J end lost 4 bases, and 15 bases lay between the germline ends. The CDR3 loop spans 14 amino acids. In germline, CDR1 is ENHRY, CDR2 SYGVKD.